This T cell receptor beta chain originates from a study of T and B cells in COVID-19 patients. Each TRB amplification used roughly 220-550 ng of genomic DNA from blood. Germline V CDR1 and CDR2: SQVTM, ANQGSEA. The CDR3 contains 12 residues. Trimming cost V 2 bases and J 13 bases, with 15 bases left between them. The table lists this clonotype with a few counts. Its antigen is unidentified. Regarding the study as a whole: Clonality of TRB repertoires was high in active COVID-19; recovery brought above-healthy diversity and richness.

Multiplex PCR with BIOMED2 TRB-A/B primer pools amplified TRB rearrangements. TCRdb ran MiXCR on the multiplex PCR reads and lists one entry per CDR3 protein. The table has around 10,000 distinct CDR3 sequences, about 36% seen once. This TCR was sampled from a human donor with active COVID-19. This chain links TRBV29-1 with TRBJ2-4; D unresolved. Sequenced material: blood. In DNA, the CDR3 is TGCAGCGTTGAAAAGGAGCGAGGCCTCCAGTACTTC. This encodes CSVEKERGLQYF.